The 27 T cell receptor beta chains presented below share a single source sample, sequenced in a study of blood T cell repertoires in COVID-19. Produced via immunoSEQ multiplex PCR; TCRdb's table is partial and in-frame only. This table holds a few hundred thousand clones, about 90% found once. Input material: PBMCs or T cells enriched from blood (not recorded which). These receptors were obtained from a woman between 25 and 40 years old who had recovered from COVID-19.

A word on this clone: A much larger clone sits a single nucleotide away, making a read error possible. The chain recombines TRBV6-4 with TRBJ1-5; D unclear. The V end was cut by 5 bases, the J end by 0 bases, with 2 bases between. The CDR3 runs 12 residues. Per the germline V gene, CDR1 is MRHNA and CDR2 is SNTAGT. The CDR3 sequence: CASSLSNQPQHF. In DNA, the CDR3 is TGTGCCAGCAGTCTTAGCAATCAGCCCCAGCATTTT.

The chain recombines TRBV6-5 with TRBJ2-5; 8 nucleotides align to TRBD1. There are 13 residues in the CDR3. Germline assignment: CDR1 MNHEY and CDR2 SVGAGI. The V segment lost 6 bases and the J segment 4 bases; nucleotides outside the gene matches: 4. CDR3 protein: CASRVGTGETQYF. The CDR3 DNA sequence: TGTGCCAGCAGGGTAGGGACAGGAGAGACCCAGTACTTC.

This chain uses TRBV2 with TRBJ2-7; D uncertain. Trimming took off 2 bases at V and 3 bases at J, with 5 bases between the two ends. CDR3 length equals 12 residues. Germline CDR1 SNHLY, CDR2 FYNNEI. In DNA form, the CDR3 reads TGTGCCAGCAGTGAAACTAACTACGAGCAGTACTTC. The encoded protein is CASSETNYEQYF.

V is TRBV11-2 and J is TRBJ1-1; 7 positions agree with TRBD1. The CDR3 length is 16 residues. Germline CDR1 reads SGHAT; CDR2 reads FQNNGV. Germline trimming cut 1 base from V and 1 base from J; bases unmatched to any gene: 6. The CDR3 DNA is TGTGCCAGCAGCTTAGGACCGGGACAGCCGAACACTGAAGCTTTCTTT. It encodes CASSLGPGQPNTEAFF.

The J gene is TRBJ2-2, the V gene TRBV7-9; D possibly corresponds to TRBD2 (5 bases). The V end was cut by 0 bases, the J end by 12 bases, with 11 bases between. The V gene's germline CDR1 is SEHNR and CDR2 FQNEAQ (reference sequence). This CDR3 has 13 residues. The CDR3 region is CASSLAETGKLFF. CDR3 coding DNA: TGTGCCAGCAGCTTAGCGGAGACGGGAAAGCTGTTTTTT. Filled out from reference TRBV7-9 and TRBJ2-2, the complete variable domain reads DTGVSQNPRHKITKRGQNVTFRCDPISEHNRLYWYRQTLGQGPEFLTYFQNEAQLEKSRLLSDRFSAERPKGSFSTLEIQRTEQGDSAMYLCASSLAETGKLFFGEGSRLTVL.

The chain carries TRBV15 and TRBJ1-1; 12 bases fit TRBD1. The CDR3 has 14 residues. Germline CDR1 LNHNV, CDR2 YYDKDF (reference sequence). V gave up 8 bases and J gave up 5 bases; unmatched junction bases: 6. The CDR3 coding sequence is TGTGCCACCCTGGGACAGGGGGCCGATACTGAAGCTTTCTTT. Its translation: CATLGQGADTEAFF. Drawing the rest from reference TRBV15 and TRBJ1-1, the complete variable domain is DAMVIQNPRYQVTQFGKPVTLSCSQTLNHNVMYWYQQKSSQAPKLLFHYYDKDFNNEADTPDNFQSRRPNTSFCFLDIRSPGLGDTAMYLCATLGQGADTEAFFGQGTRLTVV.

The chain is built from TRBV9 and TRBJ1-3, with 8 nucleotides matching TRBD1. V was clipped by 3 bases and J by 7 bases; unmatched bases: 6. The germline gives CDR1 SGDLS, CDR2 YYNGEE. The CDR3 has 14 residues. In DNA, the CDR3 is TGTGCCAGCAGCGCCCAGGGGGCGCGGAACACCATATATTTT. Translated, it gives CASSAQGARNTIYF.

This chain connects TRBV6-5 to TRBJ1-2, with a weak D call TRBD1 (6 bases). V gave up 6 bases and J gave up 5 bases, with 13 bases separating them. Germline lookup yields CDR1 MNHEY and CDR2 SVGAGI. The CDR3 is 13 amino acids. The CDR3 DNA follows: TGTGCCAGCAGAATTGGACAGTATTATGGCTACACCTTC. Its translation: CASRIGQYYGYTF.

The chain is built from TRBV19 and TRBJ1-1; weak D call: TRBD1 (5 bases). The V gene lost 2 bases and the J gene lost 2 bases, with 9 bases spanning the gap. CDR3 size: 14 residues. In germline, CDR1 is LNHDA, CDR2 SQIVND (reference sequence). CDR3 bases: TGTGCCAGTAGTATACAGGGAGGAAACACTGAAGCTTTCTTT. Amino acid sequence: CASSIQGGNTEAFF.

This chain connects TRBV18 to TRBJ1-1; D unclear. Germline V gene data show CDR1 as KGHSH and CDR2 as LQKENI. The CDR3 totals 14 residues. Deletions cut 0 bases from V and 1 base from J, with 6 bases between. The CDR3 protein is CASSPPSQNTEAFF. CDR3 sequence (DNA): TGTGCCAGCTCACCACCGTCACAGAACACTGAAGCTTTCTTT.

The V and J genes are TRBV3-1 (or the pseudogene TRBV3-2) and TRBJ2-5; 10 bases fit TRBD2. Trimming at V came to 0 bases and at J to 1 base, leaving 5 bases not matched to a gene. Germline V gives CDR1 LGHDT, CDR2 YNNKEL (reference sequence). CDR3 length: 17 amino acids. CDR3 residues: CASSQDFGLAAQETQYF. Written as DNA, the CDR3 is TGTGCCAGCAGCCAAGATTTCGGACTAGCGGCCCAAGAGACCCAGTACTTC.

The chain couples TRBV19 to TRBJ1-3; TRBD1 matches at 8 bases. This CDR3 comprises 19 residues. Germline V CDR1 and CDR2: LNHDA, SQIVND (reference sequence). The V and J ends lost 4 bases and 0 bases, in that order; junction bases with no gene match: 14. This CDR3 reads CASSTETGQGLTSGNTIYF. CDR3 nucleotides: TGTGCCAGTAGTACGGAGACAGGACAGGGCCTTACCTCTGGAAACACCATATATTTT.

The chain recombines TRBV10-3 with TRBJ1-2; 8 nucleotides agree with TRBD1. This CDR3 has 16 residues. Germline assignment: CDR1 ENHRY and CDR2 SYGVKD. The ends lost 2 bases at V and 5 bases at J; junction bases unmatched: 10. The CDR3 sequence is CAISEDRGGYGYGYTF. CDR3 in DNA: TGTGCCATCAGTGAGGACAGGGGAGGATATGGATATGGCTACACCTTC.

V gene TRBV5-4 combines with J gene TRBJ1-2, with 8 nucleotides matching TRBD1. This CDR3 has 18 residues. The V gene's germline CDR1 is SGHNT and CDR2 YYREEE (reference sequence). V gave up 3 bases and J gave up 0 bases; unmatched junction bases: 13. CDR3 residues: CASSYLTGGGDSNYGYTF. DNA of the CDR3: TGTGCCAGCAGCTATCTTACAGGGGGGGGCGATTCTAACTATGGCTACACCTTC.

The rearrangement links TRBV6-2 or TRBV6-3 to TRBJ1-2; no clear D gene. Germline CDR1 MNHEY, CDR2 SVGEGT. V lost 7 bases and J lost 8, with 20 bases in between. This CDR3 contains 14 residues. CDR3 sequence: CASTPAGKVSGYTF. CDR3 bases: TGTGCCAGCACCCCAGCGGGGAAAGTTTCAGGCTACACCTTC.

J is TRBJ2-7 and V is TRBV28; D possibly corresponds to TRBD2 (7 bases). The V end lost 6 bases, the J end lost 6 bases, and 24 bases lay between the germline ends. The germline CDR1 and CDR2 sequences are MDHEN and SYDVKM. The CDR3 contains 16 residues. The CDR3 sequence is CASSPRRRGPVGEQYF. In nucleotides, the CDR3 is TGTGCCAGCAGCCCACGCCGGCGGGGGCCGGTAGGCGAGCAGTACTTC.

This clone appeared a few times. The chain recombines TRBV7-6 with TRBJ1-3, with D tentatively TRBD1 (5 bases). The CDR3 runs 16 residues. The ends were cut back, 0 bases at V and 0 bases at J, with 9 bases in the middle. CDR1 and CDR2 from the germline V gene are SGHVS and FNYEAQ. CDR3 nucleotides: TGTGCCAGCAGCTTAGCGGGACTGAGCTCTGGAAACACCATATATTTT. It specifies CASSLAGLSSGNTIYF.

The chain combines TRBV19 with TRBJ2-1; a weak D match, TRBD1 (5 bases). Germline V gene data show CDR1 as LNHDA and CDR2 as SQIVND (reference sequence). There are 14 residues in the CDR3. V was shortened by 2 bases and J by 5 bases, with 10 bases between the two germline ends. The CDR3 loop reads CASSITDSHNEQFF. CDR3 nucleotides: TGTGCCAGTAGTATAACTGACAGCCACAATGAGCAGTTCTTC.

The chain uses TRBV7-6 and TRBJ2-7; TRBD1 matches at 9 bases. CDR1 is SGHVS and CDR2 is FNYEAQ in the germline V gene. Trimming cost V 4 bases and J 1 base; bases outside gene matches: 5. The CDR3 length is 15 residues. For the CDR3, the DNA is TGTGCCAGCAGCTCGCCGGGACAGGGTTCCTACGAGCAGTACTTC. It specifies CASSSPGQGSYEQYF.

V and J are TRBV28 and TRBJ2-1, with 12 bases matching TRBD2. V was clipped by 2 bases and J by 1 base; unmatched bases: 6. Per the germline V gene, CDR1 is MDHEN and CDR2 is SYDVKM. The CDR3 is 18 amino acids. The CDR3, as DNA: TGTGCCAGCAGTTTAATTGCTAGCGGGGGGGCGTCCTACAATGAGCAGTTCTTC. Translation gives CASSLIASGGASYNEQFF.

The rearrangement joins TRBV11-2 to TRBJ1-2; TRBD1 matches at 7 bases. The CDR3 covers 16 residues. CDR1 is SGHAT, CDR2 FQNNGV, per germline. Trimming at V came to 3 bases and at J to 6 bases, leaving 13 bases not matched to a gene. CDR3 sequence reads: CASSLSTPGGRDGYTF. DNA of the CDR3: TGTGCCAGCAGCTTGAGTACCCCAGGGGGTCGGGATGGCTACACCTTC.

The chain employs TRBV7-9 and TRBJ2-3; 12 bases fit TRBD1. V was clipped by 5 bases and J by 3 bases; unmatched bases: 6. This CDR3 is built from 16 residues. Germline V gives CDR1 SEHNR, CDR2 FQNEAQ (reference sequence). The CDR3 spells CASSPGTGGLTDTQYF. The CDR3 DNA sequence: TGTGCCAGCAGCCCTGGGACAGGGGGCTTAACAGATACGCAGTATTTT. The full variable domain, rest sourced from reference TRBV7-9 and TRBJ2-3, is DTGVSQNPRHKITKRGQNVTFRCDPISEHNRLYWYRQTLGQGPEFLTYFQNEAQLEKSRLLSDRFSAERPKGSFSTLEIQRTEQGDSAMYLCASSPGTGGLTDTQYFGPGTRLTVL.

The chain employs TRBV2 and TRBJ1-4; D remains unclear. Per the germline V gene, CDR1 is SNHLY and CDR2 is FYNNEI. V dropped 0 bases and J dropped 5 bases, with 10 bases sitting between them. The CDR3 sequence is 15 residues long. Here the CDR3 DNA reads TGTGCCAGCAGTGAAGCTAAGAGAGTGAATGAAAAACTGTTTTTT. Protein product: CASSEAKRVNEKLFF.

The V call is TRBV29-1, the J call TRBJ2-1, with 11 bases that match TRBD2. This CDR3 region has 17 residues. Germline V lookup: CDR1 SQVTM, CDR2 ANQGSEA. V was pared by 3 bases and J by 0 bases, with 7 bases of the junction left unmatched. The CDR3 region is CSVEGASGGSSYNEQFF. CDR3 nucleotides: TGCAGCGTTGAGGGAGCTAGCGGGGGGAGCTCCTACAATGAGCAGTTCTTC.

The rearrangement links TRBV10-3 to TRBJ1-2; 7 positions agree with TRBD1. There are 12 residues in the CDR3. Germline-derived CDR1 and CDR2 are ENHRY and SYGVKD. Trimming at V came to 4 bases and at J to 7 bases, leaving 3 bases not matched to a gene. The CDR3 bases are TGTGCCATCAGTGGCGACAGGGCTGGCTACACCTTC. It yields the protein CAISGDRAGYTF.

J is TRBJ1-1 and V is TRBV6-1; D might be TRBD1 (6 bases). Germline V gene lookup returns CDR1 MNHNS and CDR2 SASEGT. CDR3 length: 15 amino acids. V lost 2 bases and J 3 bases, leaving 13 bases between the germline ends. DNA for the CDR3: TGTGCCAGCAGTGAACTGGGGGCGAGGGACACTGAAGCTTTCTTT. Amino acids: CASSELGARDTEAFF.

The chain uses TRBV19 and TRBJ2-7, with D possibly being TRBD1 (5 bases). CDR1 and CDR2 (germline): LNHDA, SQIVND (reference sequence). There are 13 residues in the CDR3. V dropped 6 bases and J dropped 2 bases, with 11 bases sitting between them. The CDR3 here is CASRDDRTYEQYF. Written as DNA, the CDR3 is TGTGCCAGTAGGGACGACAGAACCTACGAGCAGTACTTC.